A single sample gave rise to the 31 T cell receptor beta chains below, sequenced in a study of post-analysis software for immune sequencing data. Every TCR beta cDNA library bore unique molecular identifiers. TCRdb fed the PCR reads into MiXCR, producing one record per CDR3 protein. The sample comprises about 170,000 distinct CDR3 sequences, about 29% of which are singletons, and roughly 1.6% rests with the top ten. Their recognized antigens are unknown. Study results and limitations: Among five TRBV segments more frequent in patients than controls were TRBV5-6, TRBV5-1 and TRBV20-1.

Sequencing was performed on blood. All receptors derive from a girl aged 5-17 years with multiple sclerosis.

This clonotype occurred many times. V usage is TRBV15 and J usage is TRBJ1-2; maybe TRBD1 (6 bases). CDR1 LNHNV and CDR2 YYDKDF come from the germline V gene (reference sequence). V lost 0 bases and J 4 bases, leaving 12 bases between the germline ends. The CDR3 sequence is 15 residues long. DNA of the CDR3: TGTGCCACCAGCAGAGACGGACAGCAGATCTATGGCTACACCTTC. It specifies CATSRDGQQIYGYTF.

This clonotype turned up a few times. V is TRBV5-1 and J is TRBJ2-4; 10 nucleotides align to TRBD2. The germline V gene encodes CDR1 SGHRS and CDR2 YFSETQ. This CDR3 comprises 15 residues. V was pared by 3 bases and J by 7 bases, with 7 bases of the junction left unmatched. The CDR3 nucleotides read TGCGCCAGCAGCTATAGCGGGAGGCCTGACAACATTCAGTACTTC. It yields the protein CASSYSGRPDNIQYF.

The chain uses TRBV5-1 and TRBJ2-7, with D unresolved. Germline loops: CDR1 SGHRS, CDR2 YFSETQ. The CDR3 totals 17 residues. Trimming pared 4 bases from V and 0 bases from J, leaving 20 bases between. The CDR3 DNA sequence: TGCGCCAGCAGCCTGCGCCCTTTGAACTCTAGCTCCTACGAGCAGTACTTC. Amino acid sequence: CASSLRPLNSSSYEQYF.

This sequence joins TRBV4-1 and TRBJ1-1; D remains ambiguous. Per germline, CDR1 MGHRA and CDR2 YSYEKL. The V end was cut by 3 bases, the J end by 2 bases, with 7 bases between. The CDR3 is made up of 13 amino acids. As DNA, the CDR3 is TGCGCCAGCAGCCATCTCATAAACACTGAAGCTTTCTTT. This sequence encodes CASSHLINTEAFF.

For this clonotype: A read error may explain this, as a much larger clone is one base away. The chain couples TRBV20-1 to TRBJ1-5; no definite D call. This CDR3 region has 12 residues. Germline V CDR1 and CDR2: DFQATT, SNEGSKA (reference sequence). CDR3 in amino acids: CSAGSGNQSQHF. CDR3 nucleotides: TGCAGTGCTGGCAGTGGCAATCAGTCCCAGCATTTT.

The table lists this clonotype with a count of one. This clone may be a read error of a much larger clone one base away. V is TRBV7-9 and J is TRBJ1-6; 7 nucleotides agree with TRBD1. The ends lost 5 bases at V and 0 bases at J; junction bases unmatched: 10. Germline V lookup: CDR1 SEHNR, CDR2 FQNEAQ (reference sequence). This CDR3 is 18 amino acids long. The CDR3 DNA reads as TGTGCCAGCAGCCCCTCGGACAGGCCAAGCTCCTATAATTCACCCCTCCACTTT. This translates into CASSPSDRPSSYNSPLHF.

In this sample, this clonotype turned up many times. This rearrangement joins TRBV14 to TRBJ2-1; D possibly corresponds to TRBD2 (5 bases). CDR3 size: 14 residues. Germline-derived CDR1 and CDR2 are SGHDN and FVKESK. The ends were cut back, 6 bases at V and 3 bases at J, with 12 bases in the middle. The CDR3 coding sequence is TGTGCCAGCAGTGGTTACCGGGACTACAATGAGCAGTTCTTC. Translation: CASSGYRDYNEQFF.

The V and J genes are TRBV10-3 and TRBJ2-1, with D tentatively TRBD2 (5 bases). CDR3 length equals 13 residues. Trimming removed 11 bases at V and 8 bases at J, with 19 bases between. CDR1 ENHRY and CDR2 SYGVKD come from the germline V gene. The DNA for the CDR3 is TGTGCCTCGGGGAATTCTGGGTCGGATGAGCAGTTCTTC. It codes for CASGNSGSDEQFF.

This clonotype came up many times. This chain joins TRBV12-3 or TRBV12-4 and TRBJ2-7; perhaps TRBD1 as D (6 bases). V lost 6 bases, J lost 4 bases, and 13 bases lay in between. The CDR3 length is 13 residues. The CDR3 sequence is CASRAPQGYEQYF. The DNA of the CDR3 is TGTGCCAGCAGGGCACCTCAGGGGTACGAGCAGTACTTC.

The sample holds many counts of this clonotype. This sequence joins TRBV7-3 and TRBJ2-7; 8 positions match TRBD2. Germline V gene lookup returns CDR1 SGHTA and CDR2 FQGTGA. The CDR3 contains 15 residues. Trimming removed 1 base from V and 5 bases from J; junction bases left unmatched: 7. As DNA, the CDR3 is TGTGCCAGCAGCTTAAATGGGCTAGCGGGCGACGAGCAGTACTTC. It yields the protein CASSLNGLAGDEQYF.

This clonotype was found a few times. The chain links TRBV9 to TRBJ2-5; 11 bases agree with TRBD2. The better agreement between TRBJ2-7 and the DNA end casts doubt on the J call. Per the germline V gene, CDR1 is SGDLS and CDR2 is YYNGEE. The CDR3 is 14 residues long. In DNA, the CDR3 is TGTGCCAGCAGCGTTAAGCTAGCGGGAGGCGAGCAGTACTTC. Encoded protein: CASSVKLAGGEQYF.

As for this clonotype: A read error may explain this, as a much larger clone is one base away. V usage is TRBV7-6 and J usage is TRBJ2-5, with TRBD2 matching 10 bases. The V segment lost 2 bases and the J segment 11 bases; nucleotides outside the gene matches: 11. CDR1 is SGHVS, CDR2 FNYEAQ, per germline. The CDR3 spans 15 residues. The CDR3 reads CASSLLASGSNEQYF. Written as DNA, the CDR3 is TGTGCCAGCAGCTTATTGGCTAGCGGGAGCAATGAGCAGTACTTC.

The rearrangement uses TRBV20-1 and TRBJ2-3; D is ambiguous. Germline CDR1 reads DFQATT; CDR2 reads SNEGSKA (reference sequence). Trimming left V 7 bases short and J 4 bases short, with 15 bases between. This CDR3 spans 13 amino acids. In DNA, the CDR3 is TGCAGTGGACAAGGGCGCCGTGCAGATACGCAGTATTTT. Its translation is CSGQGRRADTQYF.

A few counts support this clonotype. The V call is TRBV7-2, the J call TRBJ2-2; 8 nucleotides agree with TRBD2. Trimming cost V 5 bases and J 4 bases; bases outside gene matches: 6. Per germline, CDR1 SGHTA and CDR2 FQGNSA. CDR3 size: 15 residues. The CDR3 DNA reads TGTGCCAGCAGCGGTGGCGGGAGGCGCACCGGGGAGCTGTTTTTT. Translation gives CASSGGGRRTGELFF.

This clonotype showed up many times. The rearrangement joins TRBV11-2 to TRBJ2-7, with D perhaps TRBD1 (6 bases). Germline CDR1 is SGHAT and CDR2 is FQNNGV. CDR3 length equals 13 residues. The ends were cut back, 3 bases at V and 3 bases at J, with 9 bases in the middle. As DNA, the CDR3 is TGTGCCAGCAGCTTCGGGACAAACTACGAGCAGTACTTC. Translating it yields CASSFGTNYEQYF. The full variable domain, in which reference TRBV11-2 and TRBJ2-7 provide the parts outside the CDR3, is EAGVAQSPRYKIIEKRQSVAFWCNPISGHATLYWYQQILGQGPKLLIQFQNNGVVDDSQLPKDRFSAERLKGVDSTLKIQPAKLEDSAVYLCASSFGTNYEQYFGPGTRLTVT.

The chain recombines TRBV7-2 with TRBJ2-5; TRBD2 aligns across 10 bases. This CDR3 is 15 amino acids long. V lost 4 bases and J lost 5; bases outside the gene matches: 7. Germline V lookup: CDR1 SGHTA, CDR2 FQGNSA. The DNA for the CDR3 is TGTGCCAGCAGCTCCACTAGCGGGATAAGGGAGACCCAGTACTTC. It codes for CASSSTSGIRETQYF.

The gene calls are TRBV10-3 and TRBJ1-3; D uncertain. The CDR3 has 14 amino acids. Germline CDR1 is ENHRY and CDR2 is SYGVKD. V lost 5 bases to trimming and J lost 3 bases, with 11 bases between them. The CDR3 loop reads CAISPFGNGNTIYF. CDR3 DNA sequence: TGTGCCATCAGTCCTTTCGGGAATGGAAACACCATATATTTT.

This clonotype was picked up a small number of times. The rearrangement joins TRBV24-1 to TRBJ2-5; 8 bases align to TRBD2. V trimming: 3 bases; J trimming: 2 bases; junction bases outside the gene matches: 4. Germline assignment: CDR1 KGHDR and CDR2 SFDVKD. This CDR3 is 15 amino acids long. The CDR3 DNA follows: TGTGCCACCAGTGATACGGTAGCGGGACAAGAGACCCAGTACTTC. This codes for CATSDTVAGQETQYF.

Of note for this clonotype: A read error may explain this, as a much larger clone is one base away. This chain joins TRBV24-1 and TRBJ2-5, with D possibly being TRBD2 (6 bases). This CDR3 contains 12 residues. From germline, CDR1 is KGHDR and CDR2 SFDVKD. Trimming took off 2 bases at V and 10 bases at J, with 10 bases between the two ends. The CDR3 DNA is TGTGCCACCAGTGATTACGGGAGTATCCAGTACTTC. Its translation is CATSDYGSIQYF.

Notes on this clonotype: A much larger clone differs by one base, so this may be a read error. The rearrangement joins TRBV29-1 to TRBJ2-5; D assignment may be TRBD1 or TRBD2 (6 bases each). Looked up from germline, CDR1 is SQVTM and CDR2 is ANQGSEA. This CDR3 is 12 amino acids long. CDR3 protein: CSEKGGREAQYF. DNA for the CDR3: TGCAGCGAAAAGGGGGGCCGAGAGGCCCAGTACTTC.

The chain uses TRBV13 and TRBJ1-1, with 10 bases lining up with TRBD1. Germline CDR1 is PRHDT and CDR2 is FYEKMQ (reference sequence). The CDR3 sequence is 17 residues long. The ends lost 1 base at V and 10 bases at J; junction bases unmatched: 15. The CDR3 here is CASSLVTPGQGIRGAFF. The CDR3 DNA sequence: TGTGCCAGCAGCTTAGTTACCCCGGGACAGGGGATTCGGGGAGCTTTCTTT.

This sequence joins TRBV5-1 and TRBJ1-1; 8 bases align to TRBD1. The CDR3 runs 16 residues. In germline, CDR1 is SGHRS, CDR2 YFSETQ. V was pared by 4 bases and J by 1 base, with 9 bases of the junction left unmatched. The chain's CDR3 is CASSHFPDRANTEAFF. In DNA form, the CDR3 reads TGCGCCAGCAGCCACTTCCCGGACAGGGCGAACACTGAAGCTTTCTTT.

This clonotype was seen ten or more times. The genes are TRBV5-1 and TRBJ2-4; 8 nucleotides line up with TRBD1. The germline gives CDR1 SGHRS, CDR2 YFSETQ. With V trimmed by 3 bases and J by 8 bases, 7 bases remained unmatched. This CDR3 has 14 residues. The CDR3 spells CASSSGQVPYIQYF. For the CDR3, the DNA is TGCGCCAGCAGCTCGGGACAGGTACCGTACATTCAGTACTTC.

V is TRBV7-9 and J is TRBJ1-4, with TRBD1 as a possible D gene (6 bases). CDR3 length: 16 residues. The V and J ends lost 5 bases and 0 bases respectively, with 13 bases between them. CDR1 and CDR2 (germline): SEHNR, FQNEAQ (reference sequence). CDR3 bases: TGTGCCAGCAGCCGGGACACCGATGCAACTAATGAAAAACTGTTTTTT. Its translation: CASSRDTDATNEKLFF.

V and J are TRBV19 and TRBJ1-1; D not resolved. The CDR3 is 11 amino acids. V dropped 7 bases and J dropped 11 bases, with 14 bases sitting between them. Germline assignment: CDR1 LNHDA and CDR2 SQIVND (reference sequence). The CDR3 region has the DNA TGTGCCAGTAAGGCGTCGGCTGGGGCTTTCTTT. Amino acid sequence: CASKASAGAFF.

In this sample, this clonotype turned up many times. The chain uses TRBV5-1 and TRBJ2-5; 12 bases are a match to TRBD2. Germline V gene lookup returns CDR1 SGHRS and CDR2 YFSETQ. After removal of 0 bases from V and 11 bases from J, the junction contained 11 bases not matched to a gene. CDR3 length: 16 residues. The CDR3, as DNA: TGCGCCAGCAGCTTGGCCGTAGCTAGCGGGAGGGTTGAGCAGTACTTC. Translation: CASSLAVASGRVEQYF.

This clonotype was seen many times. This rearrangement joins TRBV20-1 to TRBJ2-1; TRBD1 matches at 8 bases. The CDR3 has 19 amino acids. CDR1 and CDR2 from the germline V gene are DFQATT and SNEGSKA (reference sequence). V lost 3 bases to trimming and J lost 1 base; unmatched junction nucleotides: 17. This CDR3 reads CSARGVLLQGASSYNEQFF. CDR3 in DNA: TGCAGTGCTAGGGGGGTGCTCTTGCAGGGGGCTTCTTCCTACAATGAGCAGTTCTTC.

This clonotype was seen repeatedly, ten times or more. The DNA of the CDR3 is TGTGCCAGCAGCCCCCATAGGCGGCTAGCGGGAGGGAATAGAGACGAGCAGTACTTC. As protein: CASSPHRRLAGGNRDEQYF. The chain joins TRBV7-2 to TRBJ2-7; 12 bases fit TRBD2. The CDR3 runs 19 residues. Germline V lookup: CDR1 SGHTA, CDR2 FQGNSA. The J segment lost 5 bases and the V segment lost 5 bases, leaving 19 bases of the junction unmatched. The whole variable domain, filled in from reference TRBV7-2 and TRBJ2-7, reads GAGVSQSPSNKVTEKGKDVELRCDPISGHTALYWYRQSLGQGLEFLIYFQGNSAPDKSGLPSDRFSAERTGGSVSTLTIQRTQQEDSAVYLCASSPHRRLAGGNRDEQYFGPGTRLTVT.

The V call is TRBV7-2, the J call TRBJ1-6, with a weak D call TRBD1 (5 bases). The CDR3 is 15 amino acids. V lost 1 base and J lost 8, with 12 bases in between. Per the germline V gene, CDR1 is SGHTA and CDR2 is FQGNSA. CDR3 amino acids: CASSLVGTEHSPLHF. Written as DNA, the CDR3 is TGTGCCAGCAGCTTAGTCGGGACGGAACATTCACCCCTCCACTTT.

About this clonotype itself: A read error is possible here, since a much larger clone lies one base away. This chain connects TRBV6-1 to TRBJ2-1; TRBD1 matches at 7 bases. Unmatched junction bases numbered 12, after V lost 11 bases and J lost 2 bases. The CDR3 has 15 amino acids. The V gene's germline CDR1 is MNHNS and CDR2 SASEGT. The CDR3 DNA reads TGTGCCGGCACCGAGACAGGGATGCCCTACAATGAGCAGTTCTTC. This sequence encodes CAGTETGMPYNEQFF.

This clonotype occurred a few times. The chain couples TRBV6-1 to TRBJ2-1; TRBD2 matches at 7 bases. CDR1 is MNHNS and CDR2 is SASEGT in the germline V gene. CDR3 length: 15 residues. V lost 4 bases, J lost 7 bases, and 10 bases stayed unmatched. The CDR3 sequence: CASSVGGEGHNEQFF. Written as DNA, the CDR3 is TGTGCCAGCAGTGTGGGAGGGGAGGGCCATAATGAGCAGTTCTTC.